The clone carrying this T cell receptor (beta chain) has at least ten counts. This entry belongs to a study of read filtering for tumor transcriptome and immune sequencing. From roughly 390 ng of RNA, a library with molecular barcoded alpha/delta and beta/gamma adaptors was made. MiXCR was run by TCRdb on the reads, yielding one entry per CDR3 protein. The table lists about 37,000 distinct CDR3 sequences, about an eighth of them singletons. V dropped 3 bases and J dropped 1 base, with 10 bases sitting between them. CDR1 and CDR2 from the germline V gene are DFQATT and SNEGSKA (reference sequence). This CDR3 spans 13 amino acids.

Sequencing input: a population of CD138-negative cells sorted from bone marrow. This chain joins TRBV20-1 and TRBJ2-7, with D perhaps TRBD1 (6 bases). This receptor was obtained from a donor aged 40 or over with multiple myeloma. The CDR3 sequence is CSASLGTSYEQYF. The CDR3 DNA reads as TGCAGTGCTAGCTTGGGGACATCCTACGAGCAGTACTTC.